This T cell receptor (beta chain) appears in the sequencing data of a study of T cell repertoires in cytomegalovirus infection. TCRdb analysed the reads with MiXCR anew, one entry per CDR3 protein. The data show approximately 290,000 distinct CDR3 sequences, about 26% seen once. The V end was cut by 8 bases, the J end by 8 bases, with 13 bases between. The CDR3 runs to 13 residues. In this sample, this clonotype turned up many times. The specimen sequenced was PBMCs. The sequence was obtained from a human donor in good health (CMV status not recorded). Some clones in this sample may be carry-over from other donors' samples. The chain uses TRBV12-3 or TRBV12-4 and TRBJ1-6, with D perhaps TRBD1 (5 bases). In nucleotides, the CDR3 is TGTGCCAGCCGCGGGGACGGGGATTCACCCCTCCACTTT. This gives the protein CASRGDGDSPLHF.